These T cell receptor beta chains were read from a single sample in a study of graft-versus-host responses after intestinal transplantation. The antigens these receptors bind are not known. Only in-frame clones appear in the TCRdb table, and some are missing; sequencing was by immunoSEQ multiplex PCR. This table holds 90,000 to 95,000 clones, 85% to 95% found once. The sequenced sample was unstimulated CD8+ T cells sorted from spleen or lymph node cells, obtained before intestinal transplant. The receptor source for this set is a human donor who received an intestinal transplant. Both conserved end residues are part of each CDR3. The D gene is left open where the match is weak. Part of the rows lack a size; the others show once, few, many or a class for expanded clones.

j_call	d_call	v_call	clone_size	cdr3_aa	cdr3_nt
TRBJ1-2	.	TRBV27	once	CASSLRFGSHYGYTF	TGTGCCAGCAGTTTACGGTTTGGTAGCCACTATGGCTACACCTTC
TRBJ2-7	TRBD2	TRBV4-1	.	CASSHTSGVEQYF	TGCGCCAGCAGCCATACTAGCGGTGTCGAGCAGTACTTC
TRBJ2-7	.	TRBV6-6	.	CASSSRLGMSYEQYF	TGTGCCAGCAGTTCGAGACTAGGTATGTCCTACGAGCAGTACTTC
TRBJ2-1	TRBD2	TRBV13	.	CASRTSLNEQFF	TGTGCCAGCAGGACTAGCCTAAATGAGCAGTTCTTC
TRBJ2-4	.	TRBV13	.	CASSPPGLAKNIQYF	TGTGCCAGCAGCCCTCCGGGACTAGCCAAAAACATTCAGTACTTC
TRBJ2-1	TRBD2	TRBV27	.	CASSSGTSGYNEQFF	TGTGCCAGCAGTTCCGGGACTAGCGGCTACAATGAGCAGTTCTTC
TRBJ1-6	.	TRBV5-1	.	CASSLAWGESSPLHF	TGCGCCAGCAGCTTGGCGTGGGGGGAATCTTCACCCCTCCACTTT
TRBJ2-2	.	TRBV30	.	CAWSVGETGELFF	TGTGCCTGGAGTGTGGGCGAGACCGGGGAGCTGTTTTTT
TRBJ1-1	TRBD1	TRBV7-9	.	CASSLDRGIAEAFF	TGTGCCAGCAGCTTGGACAGGGGGATCGCTGAAGCTTTCTTT
TRBJ2-3	.	TRBV9	.	CASNGEWADTQYF	TGTGCCAGCAACGGGGAATGGGCAGATACGCAGTATTTT
TRBJ2-2	.	TRBV28	.	CASTLQGFAVIGELFF	TGTGCCAGCACTCTACAGGGATTCGCGGTTATCGGGGAGCTGTTTTTT
TRBJ2-3	.	TRBV7-2	.	CASSFDPFGTYTDTQYF	TGTGCCAGCAGCTTTGACCCCTTCGGGACTTACACAGATACGCAGTATTTT
TRBJ1-1	.	TRBV5-6	.	CASSLAGGGYTEAFF	TGTGCCAGCAGCCTAGCCGGCGGGGGGTATACTGAAGCTTTCTTT
TRBJ2-6	.	TRBV10-1	.	CASGQPSGANVLTF	TGCGCCAGTGGGCAGCCCTCTGGGGCCAACGTCCTGACTTTC
TRBJ2-1	TRBD2	TRBV19	.	CASSILRLAPSSYNEQFF	TGTGCCAGTAGTATTCTGCGACTAGCACCGAGCTCCTACAATGAGCAGTTCTTC
TRBJ1-3	TRBD1	TRBV5-8	.	CASSPGQSSGNTIYF	TGTGCCAGCAGCCCGGGACAGAGCTCTGGAAACACCATATATTTT
TRBJ1-1	TRBD1	TRBV12-5	.	CASGLGTGNTEAFF	TGTGCTAGTGGCCTGGGGACAGGGAACACTGAAGCTTTCTTT
TRBJ2-1	TRBD2	TRBV27	once	CASSLLAGGPSQEQFF	TGTGCCAGCAGTTTATTAGCGGGAGGGCCAAGTCAGGAGCAGTTCTTC
TRBJ1-1	.	TRBV7-9	.	CASSLPSWGSREPEAFF	TGTGCCAGCAGCTTACCCTCCTGGGGGTCACGGGAGCCTGAAGCTTTCTTT
TRBJ2-2	.	TRBV7-9	.	CASSLALENGELFF	TGTGCCAGCAGCTTAGCGCTAGAAAACGGGGAGCTGTTTTTT
TRBJ2-7	.	TRBV27	.	CASSPLAGVKYEQYF	TGTGCCAGCAGTCCCCTGGCAGGGGTGAAATACGAGCAGTACTTC
TRBJ2-3	TRBD1	TRBV5-1	.	CASSGAGTGSFGTDTQYF	TGCGCCAGCAGCGGGGCCGGGACAGGGTCCTTTGGCACAGATACGCAGTATTTT
TRBJ1-2	TRBD1	TRBV13	once	CASSTDREEGYGYTF	TGTGCCAGCAGCACAGACAGGGAAGAGGGGTATGGCTACACCTTC
TRBJ1-1	TRBD1	TRBV19	.	CASSATGVTEAFF	TGTGCCAGTAGTGCGACAGGGGTCACTGAAGCTTTCTTT
TRBJ2-1	TRBD2	TRBV6-5	few	CASSYLAGSHYNEQFF	TGTGCCAGCAGTTACCTAGCGGGGAGCCACTACAATGAGCAGTTCTTC
TRBJ1-5	.	TRBV7-2	.	CASTLYSNQPQHF	TGTGCCAGCACCCTATACAGCAATCAGCCCCAGCATTTT
TRBJ2-3	.	TRBV7-9	.	CASSSLTDTQYF	TGTGCCAGCAGCTCGTTGACAGATACGCAGTATTTT
TRBJ1-4	TRBD1	TRBV15	.	CATSTALTGANEKLFF	TGTGCCACCAGCACTGCGTTGACAGGGGCTAATGAAAAACTGTTTTTT
TRBJ1-2	.	TRBV30	.	CAWSVSRELSYGYTF	TGTGCCTGGAGTGTATCCCGGGAGCTTTCCTATGGCTACACCTTC
TRBJ2-1	TRBD2	TRBV4-1	.	CASSQEGTSGYNEQFF	TGCGCCAGCAGCCAAGAAGGCACTAGCGGATACAATGAGCAGTTCTTC
TRBJ2-3	.	TRBV19	.	CASSILGGAYSVADTQYF	TGTGCCAGTAGTATATTAGGGGGGGCCTATTCTGTCGCAGATACGCAGTATTTT
TRBJ2-5	.	TRBV28	.	CASTLGEEETQYF	TGTGCCAGCACCCTGGGGGAGGAAGAGACCCAGTACTTC
TRBJ2-1	.	TRBV6-5	.	CASSYDGGSSYNEQFF	TGTGCCAGCAGTTACGATGGGGGGTCCTCCTACAATGAGCAGTTCTTC
TRBJ2-1	TRBD1	TRBV11-3	.	CASSSRTGNYNEQFF	TGTGCCAGCAGCTCCCGGACAGGGAACTACAATGAGCAGTTCTTC
TRBJ2-3	.	TRBV19	.	CASSIDPSTDTQYF	TGTGCCAGTAGTATAGATCCGTCCACAGATACGCAGTATTTT
TRBJ2-2	.	TRBV6-1	.	CASSASPTGELFF	TGTGCCAGCAGTGCTAGCCCCACCGGGGAGCTGTTTTTT
TRBJ1-5	TRBD1	TRBV5-1	.	CASSWTGAGNQPQHF	TGCGCCAGCAGCTGGACAGGGGCGGGCAATCAGCCCCAGCATTTT
TRBJ2-7	TRBD1	TRBV10-3	.	CAIRTGSSYEQYF	TGTGCCATTCGGACAGGGAGCTCCTACGAGCAGTACTTC
TRBJ2-7	.	TRBV5-6	.	CASSRRERGSYEQYF	TGTGCCAGCAGTCGGCGGGAGAGGGGGTCCTACGAGCAGTACTTC
TRBJ2-2	TRBD2	TRBV4-3	.	CASSQDIAGGLQSELFF	TGCGCCAGCAGCCAGGATATAGCGGGGGGCTTACAAAGCGAGCTGTTTTTT
TRBJ2-2	TRBD2	TRBV9	once	CASSVVSGGENTGELFF	TGTGCCAGCAGCGTGGTTAGCGGGGGCGAGAACACCGGGGAGCTGTTTTTT
TRBJ1-1	.	TRBV7-8	.	CASSLPRDGTEAFF	TGTGCCAGCAGCTTACCCAGGGATGGAACTGAAGCTTTCTTT
TRBJ1-3	.	TRBV21-1	.	CASRIRLATTARNTIYF	TGTGCCAGCAGGATACGCTTAGCTACAACCGCACGAAACACCATATATTTT
TRBJ2-1	.	TRBV27	few	CASRNTGFTAYNEQFF	TGTGCCAGCAGAAACACGGGATTCACGGCCTACAATGAGCAGTTCTTC
TRBJ2-7	TRBD1	TRBV27	once	CASSLSDRGHEQYF	TGTGCCAGCAGTTTATCGGACAGGGGTCACGAGCAGTACTTC
TRBJ2-7	.	TRBV6-1	once	CASSEASGGPMDEQYF	TGTGCCAGCAGTGAAGCTAGTGGAGGACCCATGGACGAGCAGTACTTC
TRBJ1-2	.	TRBV27	.	CASSLDSANGYTF	TGTGCCAGCAGCTTAGACAGTGCCAATGGCTACACCTTC